A selection of T cell receptor beta chains follows, all from one sample in a study of blood T cell repertoires in COVID-19. The table came from immunoSEQ multiplex PCR; TCRdb's copy has only in-frame clones and leaves some out. This sample yields 130,000 to 150,000 clones, of which more than 75% are seen a single time; 0.95% to 1.5% belongs to the top ten. What was sequenced was PBMCs or T cells enriched from blood (not recorded which). These receptors came from a young woman with acute COVID-19. The CDR3 runs from the conserved cysteine through the conserved F or W. Each record gives: clone size, D gene, J gene, V gene, CDR3 DNA, CDR3 protein. The D gene is left open where the match is weak. Expanded clones get a size class; other rows say once, few or many, or leave the size out.

few	-	TRBJ1-6	TRBV19	TGTGCCTGGACAGAGCTAAGCTCTATCCATTCACCCCTCCACTTT	CAWTELSSIHSPLHF
-	TRBD2	TRBJ2-5	TRBV28	TGTGCCAGCAGTACCCGTGCGACTAGCGGCAAAGAGACCCAGTACTTC	CASSTRATSGKETQYF
-	-	TRBJ2-5	TRBV7-2	TGTGCCAGCAGCTTTTCAAGCAGCGGACAAGAGACCCAGTACTTC	CASSFSSSGQETQYF
-	TRBD1	TRBJ2-1	TRBV4-2	TGTGCCAGCAGCCAACCCCTCGGGACAGGGACCTACAATGAGCAGTTCTTC	CASSQPLGTGTYNEQFF
once	-	TRBJ1-2	TRBV3-1/TRBV3-2	TGTGCCAGCAGCCAAGTTGTTGGGGGCTTGGGGGGCTACACCTTC	CASSQVVGGLGGYTF
-	-	TRBJ1-1	TRBV28	TGTGCCAGCAGTTTATTCTTGAACACTGAAGCTTTCTTT	CASSLFLNTEAFF
once	-	TRBJ2-7	TRBV7-2	TGTGCCAGCAGCCGCAAATCGGGGGACTCCTACGAGCAGTACTTC	CASSRKSGDSYEQYF
-	-	TRBJ2-2	TRBV19	TGTGCCAGTAACCACCACGAGGGCACCGGGGAGCTGTTTTTT	CASNHHEGTGELFF
-	TRBD1	TRBJ1-6	TRBV27	TGTGCCAGCAGTGCAACCGGGACAGGGATTTCACCCCTCCACTTT	CASSATGTGISPLHF
-	TRBD1	TRBJ1-4	TRBV9	TGTGCCAGCAGCTCGGGGACAGGCGGCGGTGAAAAACTGTTTTTT	CASSSGTGGGEKLFF
-	-	TRBJ1-2	TRBV21-1	TGTGCCAGCAGCAAATCAAGCTTTCCCCCGGGACAAAACTATGGCTACACCTTC	CASSKSSFPPGQNYGYTF
few	TRBD1	TRBJ1-3	TRBV10-3	TGTGCCATCAGGCTACAGGGGGCGAGCTCTGGAAACACCATATATTTT	CAIRLQGASSGNTIYF
-	-	TRBJ1-1	TRBV5-1	TGCGCCAGCAGCTTGGACACCGCCACTGAAGCTTTCTTT	CASSLDTATEAFF
-	-	TRBJ1-1	TRBV28	TGTGCCAGCAGTTTACTGTTCTCAGGTGGGGCCGCATTT	CASSLLFSGGAAF
-	-	TRBJ2-7	TRBV4-3	TGCGCCAGCAGCCAAGATTGGGGGGATCGCGAGCAGTACTTC	CASSQDWGDREQYF
-	-	TRBJ1-5	TRBV6-2/TRBV6-3	TGTGCCAGCAGTGCGGTGGGGAGTAATCAGCCCCAGCATTTT	CASSAVGSNQPQHF
-	TRBD2	TRBJ2-1	TRBV7-3	TGTGCCAGCAGCTTAAATCTAGCGGGAAATGAGCAGTTCTTC	CASSLNLAGNEQFF
-	-	TRBJ1-2	TRBV10-3	TGTGCCATCAGTGGAGAGAGGTATGGCTACACCTTC	CAISGERYGYTF
-	-	TRBJ2-7	TRBV5-4	TGTGCCAGCAGCTTGGGCGCGTTTGCTAGCTTAGCCTACGAGCAGTACTTC	CASSLGAFASLAYEQYF
-	TRBD2	TRBJ2-3	TRBV2	TGTGCCAGCTCCCCGACTAGCGGCCTACTGGGCACAGATACGCAGTATTTT	CASSPTSGLLGTDTQYF
-	-	TRBJ2-7	TRBV6-2/TRBV6-3	TGTGCCAGCAGTCTCGGGGGGCAGATCAACGAGCAGTACTTC	CASSLGGQINEQYF
few	-	TRBJ1-5	TRBV2	TGTGCCAGCAAGAAGGAGGGGTCCGTAGCAAATCAGCCCCAGCATTTT	CASKKEGSVANQPQHF
-	TRBD1	TRBJ2-4	TRBV10-3	TGTGCCATCAGTGAGAATAAGTACAGGGGGATAGGGGACATTCAGTACTTC	CAISENKYRGIGDIQYF
once	TRBD1	TRBJ1-2	TRBV9	TGTGCCAGCAGCCCGTCGAGGACAGGCGGAGGCTACACCTTC	CASSPSRTGGGYTF
-	-	TRBJ2-5	TRBV2	TGTGCCAGCAGTGAATTCCAACGAGGAGTAGGGACCCAGTACTTC	CASSEFQRGVGTQYF
-	-	TRBJ1-5	TRBV27	TGTGCCAGCAGTTTAACAGGGAATCAGCCCCAGCATTTT	CASSLTGNQPQHF